This paragraph reports one T cell receptor (beta chain). This entry comes from a study of T cell changes during pregnancy in multiple sclerosis. The CDR3 length is 14 residues. The V and J ends lost 5 bases and 5 bases, in that order; junction bases with no gene match: 6. Germline V lookup: CDR1 PRHDT, CDR2 FYEKMQ (reference sequence). Using immunoSEQ multiplex PCR, the repertoire was profiled, and TCRdb retains in-frame clones only, with some absent. The table has about 80,000 clones, about 91% seen once. The rearrangement uses TRBV13 and TRBJ2-5; 9 bases are a match to TRBD1. Sequencing used peripheral blood, obtained before pregnancy. The source of this sequence is a female donor with multiple sclerosis, enrolled in a pregnancy study. The chain's CDR3 is CASSQGQGGETQYF. CDR3 nucleotides: TGTGCCAGCAGCCAGGGACAGGGCGGGGAGACCCAGTACTTC.